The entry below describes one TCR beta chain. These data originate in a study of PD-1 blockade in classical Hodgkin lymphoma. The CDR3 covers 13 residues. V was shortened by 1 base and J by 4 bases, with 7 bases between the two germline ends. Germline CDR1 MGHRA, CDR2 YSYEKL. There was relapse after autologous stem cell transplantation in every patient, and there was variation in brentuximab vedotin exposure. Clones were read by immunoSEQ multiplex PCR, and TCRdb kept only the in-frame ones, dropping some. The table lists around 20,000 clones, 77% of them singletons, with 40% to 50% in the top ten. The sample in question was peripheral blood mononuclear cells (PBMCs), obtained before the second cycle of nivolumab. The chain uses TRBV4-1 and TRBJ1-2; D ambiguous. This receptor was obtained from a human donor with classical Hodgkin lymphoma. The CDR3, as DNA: TGCGCCAGCAGCCAAGGGGCGGCCTATGGCTACACCTTC. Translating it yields CASSQGAAYGYTF.